This note documents a single T cell receptor beta chain sequence. Its antigen is currently unknown. A clone one base away is much larger, so this may be a read error. Across 18 months, stable Graves' hyperthyroidism was marked by no progression to ophthalmopathy. It was uncontrolled infection, other autoimmune disease, pregnancy or lactation that excluded patients. Trimming left V 5 bases short and J 6 bases short, with 19 bases between. CDR3 length equals 14 residues. The V gene's germline CDR1 is DFQATT and CDR2 SNEGSKA (reference sequence). These data come from a study of T cells in Graves' hyperthyroidism and ophthalmopathy. Study-wide results and caveats: Most thyroid clonotypes expanded above 0.001 appeared in blood too. Through a model of 13 V-J features, ophthalmopathy was separated from stable hyperthyroidism.

Researchers amplified the TCR beta CDR3 regions from RNA transcripts. Carried out on the TCR CDR3, a first-round RT-PCR used the HTBI primer set. A single record per CDR3 protein comes from TCRdb applying MiXCR to the multiplex PCR reads. The table has a few hundred thousand distinct CDR3 sequences, roughly 46% seen once. The sample taken for sequencing was peripheral blood or thyroid tissue (not recorded which). The sequence derives from a young woman with Graves' hyperthyroidism. The V call is TRBV20-1, the J call TRBJ1-1, with D tentatively TRBD1 (5 bases). The CDR3 protein is CSAPRPGGGAEAFF. In nucleotides, the CDR3 is TGCAGTGCTCCTCGGCCCGGGGGGGGTGCTGAAGCTTTCTTT.